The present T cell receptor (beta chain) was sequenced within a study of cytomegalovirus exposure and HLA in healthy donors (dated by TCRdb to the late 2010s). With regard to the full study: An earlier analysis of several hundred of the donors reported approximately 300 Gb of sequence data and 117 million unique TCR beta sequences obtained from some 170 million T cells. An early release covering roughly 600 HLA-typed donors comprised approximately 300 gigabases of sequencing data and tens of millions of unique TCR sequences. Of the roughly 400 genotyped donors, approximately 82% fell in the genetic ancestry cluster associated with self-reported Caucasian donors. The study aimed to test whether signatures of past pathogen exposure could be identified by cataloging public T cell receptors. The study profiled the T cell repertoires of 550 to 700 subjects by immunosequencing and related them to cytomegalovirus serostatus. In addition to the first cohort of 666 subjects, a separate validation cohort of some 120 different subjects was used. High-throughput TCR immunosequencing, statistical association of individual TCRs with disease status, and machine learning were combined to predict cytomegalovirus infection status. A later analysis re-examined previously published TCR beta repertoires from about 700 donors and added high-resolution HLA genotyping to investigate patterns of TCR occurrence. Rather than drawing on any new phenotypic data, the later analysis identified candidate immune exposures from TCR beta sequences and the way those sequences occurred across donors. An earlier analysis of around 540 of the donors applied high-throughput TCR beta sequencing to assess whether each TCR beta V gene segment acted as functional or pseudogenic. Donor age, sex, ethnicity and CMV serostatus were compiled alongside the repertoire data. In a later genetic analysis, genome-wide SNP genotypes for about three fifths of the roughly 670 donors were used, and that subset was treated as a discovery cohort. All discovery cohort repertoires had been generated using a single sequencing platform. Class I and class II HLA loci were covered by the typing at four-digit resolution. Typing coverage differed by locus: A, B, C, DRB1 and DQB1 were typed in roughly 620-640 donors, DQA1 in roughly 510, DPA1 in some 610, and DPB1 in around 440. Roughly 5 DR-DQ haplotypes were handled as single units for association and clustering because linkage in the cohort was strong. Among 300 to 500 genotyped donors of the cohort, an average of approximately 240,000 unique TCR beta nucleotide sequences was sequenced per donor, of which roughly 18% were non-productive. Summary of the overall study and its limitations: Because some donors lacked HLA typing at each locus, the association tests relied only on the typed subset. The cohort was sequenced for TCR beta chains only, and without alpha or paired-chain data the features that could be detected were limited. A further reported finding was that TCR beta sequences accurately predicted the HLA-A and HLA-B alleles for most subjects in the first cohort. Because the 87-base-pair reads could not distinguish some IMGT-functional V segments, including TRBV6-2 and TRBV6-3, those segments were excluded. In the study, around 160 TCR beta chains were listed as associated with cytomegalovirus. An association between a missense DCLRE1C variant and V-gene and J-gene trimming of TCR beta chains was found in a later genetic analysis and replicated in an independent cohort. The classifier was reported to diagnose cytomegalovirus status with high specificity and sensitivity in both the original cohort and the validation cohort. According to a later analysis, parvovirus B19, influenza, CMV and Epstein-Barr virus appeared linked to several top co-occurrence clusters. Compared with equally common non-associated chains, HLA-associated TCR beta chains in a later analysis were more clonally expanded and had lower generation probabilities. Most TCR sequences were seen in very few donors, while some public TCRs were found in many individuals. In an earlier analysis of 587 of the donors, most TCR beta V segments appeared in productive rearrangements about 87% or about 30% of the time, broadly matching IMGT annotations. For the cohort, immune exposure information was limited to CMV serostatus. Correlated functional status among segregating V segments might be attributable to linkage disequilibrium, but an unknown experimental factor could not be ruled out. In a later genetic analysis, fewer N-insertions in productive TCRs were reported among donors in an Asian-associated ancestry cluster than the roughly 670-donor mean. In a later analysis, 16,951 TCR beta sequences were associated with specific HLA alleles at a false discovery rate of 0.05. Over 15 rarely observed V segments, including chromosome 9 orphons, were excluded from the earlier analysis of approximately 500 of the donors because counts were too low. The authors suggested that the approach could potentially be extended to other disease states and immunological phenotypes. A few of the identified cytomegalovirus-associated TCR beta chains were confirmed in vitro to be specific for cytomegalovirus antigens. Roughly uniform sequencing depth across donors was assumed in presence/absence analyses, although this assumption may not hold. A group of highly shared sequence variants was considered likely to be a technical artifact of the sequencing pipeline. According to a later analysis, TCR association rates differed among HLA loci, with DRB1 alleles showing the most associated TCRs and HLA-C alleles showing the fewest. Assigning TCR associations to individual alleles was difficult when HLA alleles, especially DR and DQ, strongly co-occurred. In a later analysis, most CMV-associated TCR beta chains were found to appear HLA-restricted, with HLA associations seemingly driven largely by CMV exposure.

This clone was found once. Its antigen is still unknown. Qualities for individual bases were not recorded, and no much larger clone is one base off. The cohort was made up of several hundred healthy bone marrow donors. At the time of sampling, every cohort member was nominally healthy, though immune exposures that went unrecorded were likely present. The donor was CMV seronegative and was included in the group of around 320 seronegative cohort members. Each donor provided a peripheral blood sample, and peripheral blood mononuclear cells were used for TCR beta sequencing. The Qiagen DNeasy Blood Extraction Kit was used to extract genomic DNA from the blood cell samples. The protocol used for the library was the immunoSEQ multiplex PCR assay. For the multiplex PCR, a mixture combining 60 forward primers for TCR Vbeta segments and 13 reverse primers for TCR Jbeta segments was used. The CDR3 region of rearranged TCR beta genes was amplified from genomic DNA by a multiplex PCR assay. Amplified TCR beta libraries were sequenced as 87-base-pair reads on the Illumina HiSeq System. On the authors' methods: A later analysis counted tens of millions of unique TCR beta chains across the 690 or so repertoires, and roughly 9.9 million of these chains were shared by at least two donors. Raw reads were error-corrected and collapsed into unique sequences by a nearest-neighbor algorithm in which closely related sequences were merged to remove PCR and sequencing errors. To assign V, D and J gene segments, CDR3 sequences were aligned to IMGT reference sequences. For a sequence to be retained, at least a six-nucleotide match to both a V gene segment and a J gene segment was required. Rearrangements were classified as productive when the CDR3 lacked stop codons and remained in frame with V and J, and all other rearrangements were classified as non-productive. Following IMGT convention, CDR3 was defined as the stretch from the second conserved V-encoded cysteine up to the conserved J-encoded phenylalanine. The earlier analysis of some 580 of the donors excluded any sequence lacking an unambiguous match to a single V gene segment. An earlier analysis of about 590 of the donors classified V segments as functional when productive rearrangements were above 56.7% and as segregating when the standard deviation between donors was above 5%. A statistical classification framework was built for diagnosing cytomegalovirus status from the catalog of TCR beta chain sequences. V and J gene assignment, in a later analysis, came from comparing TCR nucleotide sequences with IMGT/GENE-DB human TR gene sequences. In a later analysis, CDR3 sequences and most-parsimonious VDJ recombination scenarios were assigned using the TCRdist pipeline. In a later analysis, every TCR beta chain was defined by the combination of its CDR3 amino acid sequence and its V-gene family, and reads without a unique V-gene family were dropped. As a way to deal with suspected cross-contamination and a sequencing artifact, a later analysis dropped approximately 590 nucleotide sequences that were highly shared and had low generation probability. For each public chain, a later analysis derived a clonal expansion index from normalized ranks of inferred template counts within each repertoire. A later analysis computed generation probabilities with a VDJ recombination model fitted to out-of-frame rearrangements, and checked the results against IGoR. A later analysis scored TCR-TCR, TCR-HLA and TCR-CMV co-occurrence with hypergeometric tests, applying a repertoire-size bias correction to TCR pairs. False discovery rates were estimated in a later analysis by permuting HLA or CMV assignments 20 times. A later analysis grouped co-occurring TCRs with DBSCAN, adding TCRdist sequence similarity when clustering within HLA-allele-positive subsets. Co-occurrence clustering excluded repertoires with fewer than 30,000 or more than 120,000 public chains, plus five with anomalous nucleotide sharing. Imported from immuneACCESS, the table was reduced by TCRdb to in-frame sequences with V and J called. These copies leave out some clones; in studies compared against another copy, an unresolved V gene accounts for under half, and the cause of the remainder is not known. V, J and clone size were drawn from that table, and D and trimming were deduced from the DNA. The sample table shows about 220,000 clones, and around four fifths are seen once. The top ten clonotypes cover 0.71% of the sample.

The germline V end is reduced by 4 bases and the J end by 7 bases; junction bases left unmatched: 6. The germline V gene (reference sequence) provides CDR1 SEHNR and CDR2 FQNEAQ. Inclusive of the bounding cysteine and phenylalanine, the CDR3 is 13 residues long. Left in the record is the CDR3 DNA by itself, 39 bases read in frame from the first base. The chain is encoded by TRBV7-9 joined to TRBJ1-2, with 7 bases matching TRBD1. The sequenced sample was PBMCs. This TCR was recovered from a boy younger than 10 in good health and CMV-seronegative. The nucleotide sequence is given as TGTGCCAGCAGCTCACCGACAGGGACTGGCTACACCTTC. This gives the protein CASSSPTGTGYTF.